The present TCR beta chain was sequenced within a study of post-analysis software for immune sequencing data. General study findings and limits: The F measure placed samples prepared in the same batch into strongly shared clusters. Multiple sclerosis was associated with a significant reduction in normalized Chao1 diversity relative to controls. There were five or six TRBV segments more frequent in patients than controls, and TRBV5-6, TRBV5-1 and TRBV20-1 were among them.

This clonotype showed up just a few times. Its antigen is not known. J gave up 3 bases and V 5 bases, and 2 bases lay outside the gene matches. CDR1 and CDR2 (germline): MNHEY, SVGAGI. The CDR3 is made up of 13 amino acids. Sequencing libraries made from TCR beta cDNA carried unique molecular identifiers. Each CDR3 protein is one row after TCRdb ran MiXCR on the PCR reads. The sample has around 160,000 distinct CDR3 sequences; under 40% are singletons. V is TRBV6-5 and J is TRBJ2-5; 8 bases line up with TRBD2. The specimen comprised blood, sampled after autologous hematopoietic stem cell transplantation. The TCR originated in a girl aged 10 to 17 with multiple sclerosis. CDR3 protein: CASSIGREETQYF. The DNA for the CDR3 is TGTGCCAGCAGTATCGGGAGGGAAGAGACCCAGTACTTC.